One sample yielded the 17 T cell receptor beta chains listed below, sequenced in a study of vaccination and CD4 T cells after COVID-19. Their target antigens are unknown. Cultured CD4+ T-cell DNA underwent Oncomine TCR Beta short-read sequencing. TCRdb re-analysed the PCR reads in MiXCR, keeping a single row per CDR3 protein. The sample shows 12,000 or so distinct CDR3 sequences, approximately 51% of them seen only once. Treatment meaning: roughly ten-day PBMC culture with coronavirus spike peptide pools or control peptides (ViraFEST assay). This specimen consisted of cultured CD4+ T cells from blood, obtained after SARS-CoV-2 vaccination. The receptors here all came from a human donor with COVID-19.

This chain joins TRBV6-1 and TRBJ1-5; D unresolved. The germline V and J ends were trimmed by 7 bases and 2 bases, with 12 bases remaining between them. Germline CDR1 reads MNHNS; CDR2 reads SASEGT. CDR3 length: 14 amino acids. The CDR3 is CASTLEGGNQPQHF. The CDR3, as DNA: TGTGCCAGCACCCTGGAGGGCGGCAATCAGCCCCAGCATTTT.

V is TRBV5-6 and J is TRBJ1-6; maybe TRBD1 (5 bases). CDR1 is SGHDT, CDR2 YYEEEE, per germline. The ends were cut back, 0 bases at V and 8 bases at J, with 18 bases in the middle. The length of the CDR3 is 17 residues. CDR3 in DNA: TGTGCCAGCAGCTTGGGCCCCCGGGGGTTCAGACATTCACCCCTCCACTTT. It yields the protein CASSLGPRGFRHSPLHF.

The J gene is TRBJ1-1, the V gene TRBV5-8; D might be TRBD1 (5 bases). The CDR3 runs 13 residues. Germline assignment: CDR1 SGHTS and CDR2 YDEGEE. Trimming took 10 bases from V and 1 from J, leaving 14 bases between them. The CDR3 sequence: CAAGMTANTEAFF. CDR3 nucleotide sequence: TGTGCCGCCGGAATGACAGCGAACACTGAAGCTTTCTTT.

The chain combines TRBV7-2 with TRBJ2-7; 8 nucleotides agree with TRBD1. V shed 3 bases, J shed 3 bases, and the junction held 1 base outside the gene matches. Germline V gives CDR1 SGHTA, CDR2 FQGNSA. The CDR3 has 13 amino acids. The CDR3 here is CASSLGTGYEQYF. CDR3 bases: TGTGCCAGCAGCTTGGGGACAGGCTACGAGCAGTACTTC. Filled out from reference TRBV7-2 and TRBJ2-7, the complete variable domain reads GAGVSQSPSNKVTEKGKDVELRCDPISGHTALYWYRQSLGQGLEFLIYFQGNSAPDKSGLPSDRFSAERTGGSVSTLTIQRTQQEDSAVYLCASSLGTGYEQYFGPGTRLTVT.

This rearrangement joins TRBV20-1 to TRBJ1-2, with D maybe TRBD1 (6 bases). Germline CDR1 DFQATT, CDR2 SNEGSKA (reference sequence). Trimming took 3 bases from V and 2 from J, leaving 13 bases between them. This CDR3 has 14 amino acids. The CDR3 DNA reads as TGCAGTGCTAGTCGGGAGGGGGTAAACTATGGCTACACCTTC. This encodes CSASREGVNYGYTF.

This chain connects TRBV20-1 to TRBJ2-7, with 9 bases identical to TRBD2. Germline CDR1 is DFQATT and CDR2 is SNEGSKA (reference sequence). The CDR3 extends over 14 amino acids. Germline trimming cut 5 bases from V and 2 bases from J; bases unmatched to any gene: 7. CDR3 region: CSARKRGEAYEQYF. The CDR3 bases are TGCAGTGCTCGGAAGCGGGGGGAAGCCTACGAGCAGTACTTC.

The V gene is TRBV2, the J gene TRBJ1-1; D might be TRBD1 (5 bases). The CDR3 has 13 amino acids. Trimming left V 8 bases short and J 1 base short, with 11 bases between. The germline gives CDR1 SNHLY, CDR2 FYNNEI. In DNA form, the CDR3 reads TGTGCCAGCGCATTGGGGGAGAACACTGAAGCTTTCTTT. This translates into CASALGENTEAFF. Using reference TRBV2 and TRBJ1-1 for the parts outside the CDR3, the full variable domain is EPEVTQTPSHQVTQMGQEVILRCVPISNHLYFYWYRQILGQKVEFLVSFYNNEISEKSEIFDDQFSVERPDGSNFTLKIRSTKLEDSAMYFCASALGENTEAFFGQGTRLTVV.

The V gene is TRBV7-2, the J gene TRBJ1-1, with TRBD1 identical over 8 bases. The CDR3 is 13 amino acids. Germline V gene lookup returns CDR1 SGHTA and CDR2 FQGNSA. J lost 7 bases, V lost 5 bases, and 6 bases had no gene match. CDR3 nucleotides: TGTGCCAGCAGCAGAGACAGGGGTGGTGAAGCTTTCTTT. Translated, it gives CASSRDRGGEAFF. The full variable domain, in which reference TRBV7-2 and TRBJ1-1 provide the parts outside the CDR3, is GAGVSQSPSNKVTEKGKDVELRCDPISGHTALYWYRQSLGQGLEFLIYFQGNSAPDKSGLPSDRFSAERTGGSVSTLTIQRTQQEDSAVYLCASSRDRGGEAFFGQGTRLTVV.

The CDR3 region has the DNA TGTGCCAGCAGACACGAAACGGGACGAGCTTTCTTT. Translated: CASRHETGRAFF. J is TRBJ1-1 and V is TRBV6-4; D is perhaps TRBD1 (5 bases). CDR1 and CDR2 from the germline V gene are MRHNA and SNTAGT. Trimming left V 6 bases short and J 10 bases short, with 15 bases between. The CDR3 is 12 residues long.

CDR3 loop: CASSPEVPGRSPQGYTF. Written as DNA, the CDR3 is TGTGCCAGCAGCCCGGAGGTGCCGGGACGGTCCCCTCAGGGCTACACCTTC. V is TRBV7-2 and J is TRBJ1-2; perhaps TRBD1 as D (5 bases). The CDR3 contains 17 residues. In germline, CDR1 is SGHTA, CDR2 FQGNSA. Trimming pared 5 bases from V and 8 bases from J, leaving 27 bases between. The variable domain in full, with the rest retrieved from reference TRBV7-2 and TRBJ1-2, is GAGVSQSPSNKVTEKGKDVELRCDPISGHTALYWYRQSLGQGLEFLIYFQGNSAPDKSGLPSDRFSAERTGGSVSTLTIQRTQQEDSAVYLCASSPEVPGRSPQGYTFGSGTRLTVV.

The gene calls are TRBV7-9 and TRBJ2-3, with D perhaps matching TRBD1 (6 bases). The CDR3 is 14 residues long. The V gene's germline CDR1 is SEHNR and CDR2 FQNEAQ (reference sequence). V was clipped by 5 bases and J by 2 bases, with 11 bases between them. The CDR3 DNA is TGTGCCAGCAGCCGGACAGCCATCACAGATACGCAGTATTTT. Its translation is CASSRTAITDTQYF.

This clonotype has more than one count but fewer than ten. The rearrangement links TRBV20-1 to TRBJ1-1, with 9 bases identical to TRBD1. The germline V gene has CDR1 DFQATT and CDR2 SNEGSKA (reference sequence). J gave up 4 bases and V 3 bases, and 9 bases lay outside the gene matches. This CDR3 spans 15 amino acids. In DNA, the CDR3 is TGCAGTGCTAGGGGACAGGGACGAGAGGGCACTGAAGCTTTCTTT. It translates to CSARGQGREGTEAFF.

The CDR3 nucleotides are TGTGCCAGCAGTTCCCGACAGGGAGACTACGAGCAGTACTTC. Encoded protein: CASSSRQGDYEQYF. V is TRBV27 and J is TRBJ2-7, with 7 bases lining up with TRBD1. This CDR3 comprises 14 residues. Germline V lookup: CDR1 MNHEY, CDR2 SMNVEV (reference sequence). The J segment lost 3 bases and the V segment lost 4 bases, leaving 6 bases of the junction unmatched.

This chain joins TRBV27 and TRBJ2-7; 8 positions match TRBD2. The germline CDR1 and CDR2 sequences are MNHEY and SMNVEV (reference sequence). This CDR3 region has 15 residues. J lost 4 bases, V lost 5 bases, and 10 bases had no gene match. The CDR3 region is CASSTRGGSSYEQYF. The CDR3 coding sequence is TGTGCCAGCAGTACTCGGGGGGGGTCGTCTTACGAGCAGTACTTC.

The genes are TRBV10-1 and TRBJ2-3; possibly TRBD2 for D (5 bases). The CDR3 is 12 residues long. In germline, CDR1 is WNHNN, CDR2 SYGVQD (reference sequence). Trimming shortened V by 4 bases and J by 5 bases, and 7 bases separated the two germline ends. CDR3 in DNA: TGCGCCAGCAGTGGAGGGCGAGATACGCAGTATTTT. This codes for CASSGGRDTQYF.

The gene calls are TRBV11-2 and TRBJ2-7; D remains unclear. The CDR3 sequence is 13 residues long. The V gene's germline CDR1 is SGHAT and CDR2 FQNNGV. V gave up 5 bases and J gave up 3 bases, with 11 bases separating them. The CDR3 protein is CASSPDVHYEQYF. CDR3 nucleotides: TGTGCCAGCAGCCCCGACGTTCACTACGAGCAGTACTTC.

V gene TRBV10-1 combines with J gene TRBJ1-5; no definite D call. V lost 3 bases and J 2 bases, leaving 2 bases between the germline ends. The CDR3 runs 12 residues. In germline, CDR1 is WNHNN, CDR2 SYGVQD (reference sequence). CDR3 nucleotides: TGCGCCAGCAGTGATGGCAATCAGCCCCAGCATTTT. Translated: CASSDGNQPQHF.